The source of this TCR beta chain is a study of blood T cell repertoires in COVID-19. Study summary: Acute-phase and convalescent COVID-19 samples originated in the United States, Italy and Spain. PBMCs, B-cell-depleted T cells, or T cells provided the cDNA or gDNA that made up the material.

As handled by the study authors: Counts of nucleated cells, estimated from reference gene primer amplification, were obtained. TCRdb keeps only in-frame clones here, not all; method: immunoSEQ multiplex PCR. That table supplies the V and J calls and clone size; D and trimming were determined from the DNA. The sample yields about 300,000 clones, approximately 90% seen once. The ends lost 5 bases at V and 3 bases at J; junction bases unmatched: 2. Looked up from germline, CDR1 is KGHSH and CDR2 is LQKENI. This CDR3 spans 14 amino acids. This clone was recorded only once. Specimen: peripheral blood. This TCR came from a man between 18 and 29 years old with active or convalescent COVID-19. The chain recombines TRBV18 with TRBJ1-5; TRBD1 aligns across 9 bases. CDR3 residues: CASSGTGPNQPQHF. The CDR3 DNA reads as TGTGCCAGCTCAGGGACAGGGCCCAATCAGCCCCAGCATTTT.